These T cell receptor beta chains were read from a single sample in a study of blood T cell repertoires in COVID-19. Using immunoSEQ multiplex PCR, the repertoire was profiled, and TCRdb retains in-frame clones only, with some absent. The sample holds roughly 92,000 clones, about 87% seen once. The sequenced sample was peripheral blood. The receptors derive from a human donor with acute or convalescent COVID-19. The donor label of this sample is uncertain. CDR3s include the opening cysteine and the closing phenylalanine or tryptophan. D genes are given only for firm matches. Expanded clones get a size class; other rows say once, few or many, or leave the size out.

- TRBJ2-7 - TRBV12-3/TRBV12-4 CASSFDSSYEQYF TGTGCCAGCAGTTTCGACAGCTCCTACGAGCAGTACTTC
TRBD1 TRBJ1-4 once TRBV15 CATSRDLKTGGDLEKLFF TGTGCCACCAGCAGAGATCTTAAGACAGGGGGCGATCTGGAAAAACTGTTTTTT
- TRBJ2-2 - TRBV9 CASSVVAGATGELFF TGTGCCAGCAGCGTAGTGGCAGGGGCCACCGGGGAGCTGTTTTTT
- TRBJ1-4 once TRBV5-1 CASSFEPAAEKLFF TGCGCCAGCAGCTTTGAACCGGCGGCCGAAAAACTGTTTTTT
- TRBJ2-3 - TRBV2 CASSERGPRIDTQYF TGTGCCAGCAGTGAGCGGGGGCCGCGAATCGATACGCAGTATTTT
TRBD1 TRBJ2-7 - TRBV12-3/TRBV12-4 CASRSTGVGEQYF TGTGCCAGCAGGTCCACAGGGGTGGGAGAGCAGTACTTC
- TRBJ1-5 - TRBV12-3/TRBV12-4 CASSLAREQPQHF TGTGCCAGCAGTTTAGCTCGGGAACAGCCCCAGCATTTT
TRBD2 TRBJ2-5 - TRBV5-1 CASSLASGGAGETQYF TGCGCCAGCAGCTTGGCTAGCGGGGGGGCTGGGGAGACCCAGTACTTC
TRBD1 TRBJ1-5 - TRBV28 CASSSGGSQPQHF TGTGCCAGCAGTTCAGGGGGGAGTCAGCCCCAGCATTTT
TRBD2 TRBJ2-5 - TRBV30 CAWSMTSGRETQYF TGTGCCTGGAGCATGACTAGCGGGAGGGAGACCCAGTACTTC
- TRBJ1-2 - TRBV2 CASSGDIYNYGYTF TGTGCCAGCAGTGGGGACATTTATAACTATGGCTACACCTTC
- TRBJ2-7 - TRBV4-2 CASSQATGSYEQYF TGTGCCAGCAGCCAAGCCACAGGCTCCTACGAGCAGTACTTC
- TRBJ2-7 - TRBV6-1 CASSDFASTSSYEQYF TGTGCCAGCAGTGATTTCGCCTCAACCAGCTCCTACGAGCAGTACTTC
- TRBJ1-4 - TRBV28 CASSPGQLSEKLFF TGTGCCAGCAGTCCGGGACAATTAAGCGAAAAACTGTTTTTT
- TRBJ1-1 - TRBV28 CASRRTVNTEAFF TGTGCCAGCAGGCGGACAGTAAACACTGAAGCTTTCTTT
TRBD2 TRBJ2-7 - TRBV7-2 CASSFSSGGNEQYF TGTGCCAGCAGCTTCTCTAGCGGGGGGAACGAGCAGTACTTC
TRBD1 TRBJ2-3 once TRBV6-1 CASSPRDRGRDTQYF TGTGCCAGCAGTCCCCGGGACAGGGGGCGGGATACGCAGTATTTT
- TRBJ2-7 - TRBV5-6 CASSLTGTEQYF TGTGCCAGCAGCTTGACAGGGACCGAGCAGTACTTC
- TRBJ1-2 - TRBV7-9 CASSLDGGGGYTF TGTGCCAGCAGCTTAGATGGCGGTGGCGGCTACACCTTC
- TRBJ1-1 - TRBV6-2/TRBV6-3 CASSYEGHFVEAFF TGTGCCAGCAGTTACGAAGGACACTTTGTAGAAGCTTTCTTT
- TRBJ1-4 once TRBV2 CASREGESNEKLFF TGTGCCAGCAGGGAAGGGGAGTCTAATGAAAAACTGTTTTTT
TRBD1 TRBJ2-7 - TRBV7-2 CASSSGQGWYEQYF TGTGCCAGCAGCTCGGGACAGGGGTGGTACGAGCAGTACTTC